This passage covers 22 T cell receptor beta chains from one sample sequenced in a study of T cells in localized non-small cell lung cancer. Libraries were prepared by immunoSEQ multiplex PCR; TCRdb keeps only in-frame clonotypes and omits some of them. The sample lists 39,000 or so clones, approximately 83% seen once, with around 7.9% in the top ten. Source: PBMCs, taken before any cancer treatment. Every receptor here comes from a man aged 40 to 69 with stage II lung adenocarcinoma.

The chain is built from TRBV30 and TRBJ1-1; D gene uncertain. V dropped 1 base and J dropped 3 bases, with 12 bases sitting between them. Germline CDR1 and CDR2: GTSNPN and SVGIG (reference sequence). This CDR3 is 14 amino acids long. The CDR3, as DNA: TGTGCCTGGAGTGCTTGGGGTCGCGACACTGAAGCTTTCTTT. This codes for CAWSAWGRDTEAFF.

The chain has TRBV28 and TRBJ2-7; 13 bases match TRBD2. CDR1 and CDR2 (germline): MDHEN, SYDVKM. V shed 5 bases and J 5 bases; nucleotides not matched to a gene: 9. This CDR3 is built from 16 residues. The DNA of the CDR3 is TGTGCCAGCAGTGGGAACTCCGGACTAGCGGGAGACGAGCAGTACTTC. It yields the protein CASSGNSGLAGDEQYF.

The chain joins TRBV18 to TRBJ2-5; either TRBD1 or TRBD2 may fit D (7 bases each). Germline V gene lookup returns CDR1 KGHSH and CDR2 LQKENI. This CDR3 has 14 amino acids. V lost 2 bases, J lost 4 bases, and 11 bases lay in between. The CDR3 DNA is TGTGCCAGCTCACCAACAGGGGAGGGAGAGACCCAGTACTTC. Its protein is CASSPTGEGETQYF.

This chain's CDR3 is CASTTGTGNNSPLHF. CDR3 DNA sequence: TGTGCCAGCACCACCGGGACAGGGAATAATTCACCCCTCCACTTT. The chain joins TRBV27 to TRBJ1-6, with 9 bases aligning to TRBD1. The CDR3 contains 15 residues. Trimming at V came to 7 bases and at J to 5 bases, leaving 6 bases not matched to a gene. Germline loops: CDR1 MNHEY, CDR2 SMNVEV (reference sequence).

The gene calls are TRBV18 and TRBJ1-3; D gene ambiguous. The CDR3 extends over 15 amino acids. The germline V gene has CDR1 KGHSH and CDR2 LQKENI. V shed 2 bases and J shed 4 bases, with 12 bases lying between them. CDR3 coding DNA: TGTGCCAGCTCACCAGAGAGTCGGTGGGGAAACACCATATATTTT. This encodes CASSPESRWGNTIYF.

The chain combines TRBV6-5 with TRBJ2-7; 7 bases fit TRBD1. CDR1 MNHEY and CDR2 SVGAGI come from the germline V gene. This CDR3 contains 14 residues. Trimming at V came to 5 bases and at J to 3 bases, leaving 7 bases not matched to a gene. The CDR3 sequence: CASSARTGFYEQYF. Here the CDR3 DNA reads TGTGCCAGCAGTGCAAGGACAGGCTTCTACGAGCAGTACTTC.

The rearrangement links TRBV5-1 to TRBJ1-2; D possibly corresponds to TRBD1 (5 bases). The germline CDR1 and CDR2 sequences are SGHRS and YFSETQ. V lost 4 bases, J lost 1 base, and 14 bases lay in between. The CDR3 is 15 residues long. The CDR3 DNA sequence: TGCGCCAGCAGCCCGGACGCGACAGTTAACTATGGCTACACCTTC. This sequence encodes CASSPDATVNYGYTF.

The chain couples TRBV18 to TRBJ2-5, with 10 bases identical to TRBD1. There are 16 residues in the CDR3. V was clipped by 2 bases and J by 1 base; unmatched bases: 4. Germline CDR1 is KGHSH and CDR2 is LQKENI. The CDR3 loop reads CASSPWDRGTQETQYF. CDR3 nucleotide sequence: TGTGCCAGCTCACCATGGGACAGGGGAACCCAAGAGACCCAGTACTTC.

The V call is TRBV7-2, the J call TRBJ2-7, with D maybe TRBD1 (6 bases). V lost 5 bases, J lost 10 bases, and 18 bases lay in between. Germline V lookup: CDR1 SGHTA, CDR2 FQGNSA. CDR3 length equals 13 residues. The DNA of the CDR3 is TGTGCCAGCAGCCTAGGACAGTCCTCGGATCAGTACTTC. It translates to CASSLGQSSDQYF.

The chain combines TRBV28 with TRBJ1-2; D remains unclear. The CDR3 length is 12 residues. CDR1 is MDHEN and CDR2 is SYDVKM in the germline V gene. V lost 10 bases and J 4 bases, leaving 13 bases between the germline ends. The DNA of the CDR3 is TGTGCCACCTACCTGGTTGGCTATGGCTACACCTTC. It encodes CATYLVGYGYTF.

The chain recombines TRBV27 with TRBJ2-7; 11 bases agree with TRBD2. CDR3 length equals 15 residues. Germline CDR1 and CDR2: MNHEY and SMNVEV (reference sequence). The V gene end was trimmed by 7 bases and the J gene end by 0 bases; junction bases not matched to a gene: 5. The CDR3, as DNA: TGTGCCAGCACCCCGGGGACTAGCGGCTCCTACGAGCAGTACTTC. This gives the protein CASTPGTSGSYEQYF.

This clone was found once. The chain combines TRBV18 with TRBJ2-7; TRBD2 aligns across 7 bases. CDR3 size: 15 residues. Germline V gives CDR1 KGHSH, CDR2 LQKENI. V lost 2 bases, J lost 0 bases, and 4 bases stayed unmatched. The CDR3 bases are TGTGCCAGCTCACCAGCCGGGGGGAGCTCCTACGAGCAGTACTTC. Translation gives CASSPAGGSSYEQYF. Variable domain in full (rest from reference TRBV18 and TRBJ2-7): NAGVMQNPRHLVRRRGQEARLRCSPMKGHSHVYWYRQLPEEGLKFMVYLQKENIIDESGMPKERFSAEFPKEGPSILRIQQVVRGDSAAYFCASSPAGGSSYEQYFGPGTRLTVT.

This clone was observed once. The gene calls are TRBV7-3 and TRBJ2-3; D remains unclear. The germline V gene has CDR1 SGHTA and CDR2 FQGTGA. Trimming took 5 bases from V and 4 from J, leaving 13 bases between them. This CDR3 has 14 amino acids. The CDR3 reads CASSTKANPDTQYF. The CDR3 DNA sequence: TGTGCCAGCAGCACAAAAGCAAATCCAGATACGCAGTATTTT.

V usage is TRBV28 and J usage is TRBJ1-1; no firm D call. The CDR3 has 13 residues. Germline values: CDR1 MDHEN, CDR2 SYDVKM. V dropped 3 bases and J dropped 1 base, with 6 bases sitting between them. CDR3 sequence reads: CASSFSGNTEAFF. In nucleotides, the CDR3 is TGTGCCAGCAGTTTTTCCGGGAACACTGAAGCTTTCTTT. The whole variable domain, filled in from reference TRBV28 and TRBJ1-1, reads DVKVTQSSRYLVKRTGEKVFLECVQDMDHENMFWYRQDPGLGLRLIYFSYDVKMKEKGDIPEGYSVSREKKERFSLILESASTNQTSMYLCASSFSGNTEAFFGQGTRLTVV.

The chain couples TRBV16 to TRBJ1-1, with no clear D. CDR1 is KGHSY, CDR2 FQNENV, per germline. The CDR3 has 11 amino acids. V lost 0 bases and J lost 6, with 2 bases in between. The CDR3 reads CASSQSAEAFF. The CDR3 DNA reads TGTGCCAGCAGCCAATCTGCTGAAGCTTTCTTT.

The chain combines TRBV5-5 with TRBJ2-3; 7 bases are a match to TRBD1. Germline CDR1 SGHKS, CDR2 YYEKEE (reference sequence). V lost 6 bases and J lost 3; bases outside the gene matches: 19. CDR3 length: 18 amino acids. The CDR3, as DNA: TGTGCCAGCACCCTAAGTAGGGTCGACAGGGTAAAGACAGATACGCAGTATTTT. It encodes CASTLSRVDRVKTDTQYF.

The J gene is TRBJ2-7, the V gene TRBV6-1; D is undetermined. In germline, CDR1 is MNHNS, CDR2 SASEGT. This CDR3 comprises 15 residues. V was trimmed by 2 bases and J by 7 bases, leaving 18 bases between them. CDR3 region: CASSEIRAQHKEQYF. CDR3 nucleotide sequence: TGTGCCAGCAGTGAAATAAGGGCCCAACATAAGGAGCAGTACTTC.

The chain uses TRBV7-2 and TRBJ2-7; D is perhaps TRBD1 (5 bases). The CDR3 is made up of 13 amino acids. Trimming took off 6 bases at V and 4 bases at J, with 13 bases between the two ends. Germline V gives CDR1 SGHTA, CDR2 FQGNSA. The CDR3 loop is CASSDRRQYEQYF. In DNA, the CDR3 is TGTGCCAGCAGTGATAGGCGACAGTACGAGCAGTACTTC.

Judged by abundance, this clone is medium-sized (0.01 to 0.1%). In DNA form, the CDR3 reads TGTGCCAGTAAACGGGAGCGGGGGGACCAGCCCCAGCATTTT. Residues: CASKRERGDQPQHF. This chain joins TRBV19 and TRBJ1-5, with D perhaps matching TRBD1 (5 bases). The CDR3 covers 14 residues. Germline V lookup: CDR1 LNHDA, CDR2 SQIVND (reference sequence). With 7 bases removed from V and 7 bases from J, the gap between germline ends came to 17 bases. The full variable domain, its missing parts supplied by reference TRBV19 and TRBJ1-5, is DGGITQSPKYLFRKEGQNVTLSCEQNLNHDAMYWYRQDPGQGLRLIYYSQIVNDFQKGDIAEGYSVSREKKESFPLTVTSAQKNPTAFYLCASKRERGDQPQHFGDGTRLSIL.

Here the CDR3 DNA reads TGCGCCAGCAGCTTGGGGGTTGCAGGGGGCGGAGAGACCCAGTACTTC. It codes for CASSLGVAGGGETQYF. The gene calls are TRBV5-1 and TRBJ2-5; the match to TRBD1 covers 8 bases. The V segment lost 0 bases and the J segment 4 bases; nucleotides outside the gene matches: 8. CDR3 length: 16 amino acids. The V gene's germline CDR1 is SGHRS and CDR2 YFSETQ.

This chain connects TRBV6-5 to TRBJ2-1, with TRBD2 as a possible D gene (5 bases). Trimming removed 6 bases from V and 0 bases from J, with 12 bases in between. The CDR3 is 15 residues long. Germline lookup yields CDR1 MNHEY and CDR2 SVGAGI. The CDR3 loop reads CASSRGPSSYNEQFF. CDR3 sequence (DNA): TGTGCCAGCAGCCGGGGTCCGAGCTCCTACAATGAGCAGTTCTTC.

CDR3 in amino acids: CASSIRPTGRNTEAFF. CDR3 in DNA: TGTGCCAGTAGTATACGGCCGACAGGGAGAAACACTGAAGCTTTCTTT. This chain uses TRBV19 with TRBJ1-1; 7 bases agree with TRBD1. CDR1 and CDR2 (germline): LNHDA, SQIVND (reference sequence). The CDR3 contains 16 residues. Trimming took 2 bases from V and 2 from J; bases not matched to a gene: 8.